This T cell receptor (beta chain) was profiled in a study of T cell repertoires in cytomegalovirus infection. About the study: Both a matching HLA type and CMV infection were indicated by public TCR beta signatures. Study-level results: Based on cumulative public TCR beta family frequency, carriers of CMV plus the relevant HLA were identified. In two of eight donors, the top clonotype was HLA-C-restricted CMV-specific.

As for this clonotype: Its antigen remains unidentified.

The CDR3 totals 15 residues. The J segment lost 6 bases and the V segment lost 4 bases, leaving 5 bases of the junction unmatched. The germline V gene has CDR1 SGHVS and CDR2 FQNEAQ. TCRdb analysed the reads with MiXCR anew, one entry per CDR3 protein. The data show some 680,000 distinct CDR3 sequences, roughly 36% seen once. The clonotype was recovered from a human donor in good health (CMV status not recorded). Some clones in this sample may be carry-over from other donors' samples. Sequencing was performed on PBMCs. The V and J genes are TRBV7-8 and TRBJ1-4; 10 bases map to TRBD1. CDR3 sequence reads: CASSYRDRGDEKLFF. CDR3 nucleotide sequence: TGTGCCAGCAGCTACCGGGACAGGGGTGATGAAAAACTGTTTTTT.